What follows describes a single T cell receptor beta chain. The data originate from a study of blood T cell repertoires in COVID-19. TCRdb's copy holds only in-frame clones and misses some; the assay was immunoSEQ multiplex PCR. Here the sample spans about 320,000 clones, 85% being singletons. The CDR3 runs to 15 residues. The V end was cut by 8 bases, the J end by 0 bases, with 15 bases between. Germline CDR1 and CDR2: MNHEY and SVGAGI. The study drew participants aged about 18 to 90 years from around 24 US areas. Each participant's cohort was designated according to participant-reported clinical history.

The gene calls are TRBV6-5 and TRBJ2-3; D remains ambiguous. The sample was PBMCs or T cells enriched from blood (not recorded which). The source is a woman aged 25 to 39 who had been exposed to COVID-19. The CDR3 DNA sequence: TGTGCCAGCTATCGTGGTAGTACTAGCACAGATACGCAGTATTTT. This codes for CASYRGSTSTDTQYF.